The next 2 T cell receptor beta chains were all read from a single sample in a study of read filtering for tumor transcriptome and immune sequencing. Molecular barcoded adaptors covering alpha/delta and beta/gamma chains were used on 400 ng RNA. One entry per CDR3 protein results from TCRdb running MiXCR on the reads. The sample consists of about 50,000 distinct CDR3 sequences, approximately 19% of them appearing once. Sequencing input: a population of CD138-negative cells sorted from bone marrow. These receptors were taken from a donor aged 40 or older with multiple myeloma.

The rearrangement links TRBV20-1 to TRBJ2-7; TRBD1 matches 7 bases. V dropped 6 bases and J dropped 9; count of bases not matched to a gene: 11. The germline gives CDR1 DFQATT, CDR2 SNEGSKA (reference sequence). The CDR3 sequence is 12 residues long. CDR3: CSAEKGADGQYF. CDR3 in DNA: TGCAGTGCGGAGAAGGGGGCCGACGGGCAGTACTTC.

This clonotype was picked up many times. The rearrangement uses TRBV5-1 and TRBJ2-5; D not certain. In germline, CDR1 is SGHRS, CDR2 YFSETQ. This CDR3 comprises 13 residues. V lost 5 bases to trimming and J lost 3 bases, with 11 bases between them. CDR3 in amino acids: CASSVGPKETQYF. The CDR3 DNA is TGCGCCAGCAGTGTTGGGCCGAAAGAGACCCAGTACTTC.